These 8 T cell receptor beta chains were all obtained from the same sample, sequenced in a study of T cell changes during pregnancy in multiple sclerosis. The method was immunoSEQ multiplex PCR; TCRdb's version includes in-frame clones alone and lacks a portion of them. This table holds about 27,000 clones, roughly nine tenths found once. This material consisted of CD8+ T cells from peripheral blood mononuclear cells, taken in the first trimester of pregnancy. The receptor source for this set is a female donor in good health, enrolled as a control in a pregnancy study.

The CDR3 here is CSALPYNEQFF. CDR3 DNA: TGCAGTGCACTCCCCTACAATGAGCAGTTCTTC. This chain uses TRBV20-1 with TRBJ2-1; D unresolved. Germline values: CDR1 DFQATT, CDR2 SNEGSKA (reference sequence). There are 11 residues in the CDR3. V was clipped by 6 bases and J by 2 bases, with 5 bases between them.

The rearrangement links TRBV2 to TRBJ2-7; tentatively, D is TRBD2 (6 bases). V lost 1 base to trimming and J lost 3 bases, with 7 bases between them. The CDR3 covers 13 residues. Germline V gene lookup returns CDR1 SNHLY and CDR2 FYNNEI. The CDR3 region has the DNA TGTGCCAGCAGTGAAGGTAGCGGCTACGAGCAGTACTTC. It codes for CASSEGSGYEQYF.

This clone was picked up one time. V is TRBV27 and J is TRBJ2-1; TRBD1 agrees at 8 bases. With V trimmed by 4 bases and J by 3 bases, 5 bases remained unmatched. The germline V gene has CDR1 MNHEY and CDR2 SMNVEV (reference sequence). The CDR3 is 15 residues long. CDR3 sequence (DNA): TGTGCCAGCAGTTATTACAGGGGGGACTACAATGAGCAGTTCTTC. It specifies CASSYYRGDYNEQFF.

The V and J genes are TRBV27 and TRBJ2-5, with 12 bases fitting TRBD2. The junction had 2 bases not matched to a gene; V was cut back by 0 bases and J by 3 bases. The CDR3 sequence is 16 residues long. The germline V gene has CDR1 MNHEY and CDR2 SMNVEV (reference sequence). The CDR3 loop is CASSLSASGGEETQYF. The CDR3 DNA is TGTGCCAGCAGTTTATCGGCTAGCGGGGGGGAAGAGACCCAGTACTTC.

This clone was picked up one time. V gene TRBV28 combines with J gene TRBJ2-2; D remains ambiguous. The germline gives CDR1 MDHEN, CDR2 SYDVKM. Trimming pared 5 bases from V and 5 bases from J, leaving 15 bases between. The CDR3 loop spans 15 amino acids. The CDR3 reads CASSQKGWATGELFF. CDR3 sequence (DNA): TGTGCCAGCAGTCAAAAAGGATGGGCGACCGGGGAGCTGTTTTTT. Full variable domain (missing parts from reference TRBV28 and TRBJ2-2): DVKVTQSSRYLVKRTGEKVFLECVQDMDHENMFWYRQDPGLGLRLIYFSYDVKMKEKGDIPEGYSVSREKKERFSLILESASTNQTSMYLCASSQKGWATGELFFGEGSRLTVL.

V usage is TRBV19 and J usage is TRBJ1-2, with D possibly matching TRBD1 (5 bases). CDR3 length: 13 residues. Trimming pared 1 base from V and 4 bases from J, leaving 7 bases between. CDR1 and CDR2 (germline): LNHDA, SQIVND (reference sequence). The CDR3 region is CASSIGQLYGYTF. CDR3 in DNA: TGTGCCAGTAGTATAGGACAGCTCTATGGCTACACCTTC.

CDR3 sequence: CASITGTPSYEQYF. In DNA, the CDR3 is TGTGCCAGCATCACCGGGACACCGTCCTACGAGCAGTACTTC. This chain uses TRBV5-4 with TRBJ2-7; a weak D match, TRBD1 (6 bases). V lost 6 bases and J 1 base, leaving 14 bases between the germline ends. The CDR3 runs 14 residues. Germline CDR1 reads SGHNT; CDR2 reads YYREEE (reference sequence). Filled out from reference TRBV5-4 and TRBJ2-7, the complete variable domain reads ETGVTQSPTHLIKTRGQQVTLRCSSQSGHNTVSWYQQALGQGPQFIFQYYREEENGRGNFPPRFSGLQFPNYSSELNVNALELDDSALYLCASITGTPSYEQYFGPGTRLTVT.

As concerns this clone: A read error is likely here: a far larger clone is one base away. The sample holds other DNA sequences that translate to the same CDR3. This chain joins TRBV12-5 and TRBJ1-1, with TRBD1 as a possible D gene (6 bases). In germline, CDR1 is LGHNT, CDR2 FRNRAP. Trimming removed 1 base from V and 4 bases from J, with 7 bases in between. CDR3 size: 13 residues. The CDR3 region is CASGLGGGTEAFF. CDR3 in DNA: TGTGCTAGTGGTTTGGGAGGGGGCACTGAAGCTTTCTTT.